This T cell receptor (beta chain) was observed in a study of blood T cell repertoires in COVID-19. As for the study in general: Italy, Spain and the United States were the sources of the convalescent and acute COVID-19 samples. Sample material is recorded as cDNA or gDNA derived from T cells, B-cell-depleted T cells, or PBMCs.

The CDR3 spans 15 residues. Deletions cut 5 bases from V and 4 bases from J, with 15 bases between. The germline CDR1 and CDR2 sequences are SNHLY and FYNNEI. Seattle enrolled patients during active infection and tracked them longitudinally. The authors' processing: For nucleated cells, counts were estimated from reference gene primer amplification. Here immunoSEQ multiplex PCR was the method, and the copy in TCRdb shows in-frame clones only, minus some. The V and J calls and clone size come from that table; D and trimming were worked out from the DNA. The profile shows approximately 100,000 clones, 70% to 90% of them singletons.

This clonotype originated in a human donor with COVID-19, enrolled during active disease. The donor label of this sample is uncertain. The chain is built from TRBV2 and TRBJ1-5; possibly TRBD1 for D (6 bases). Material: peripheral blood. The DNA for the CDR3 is TGTGCCAGCAGTCGAGACAGGATTAGGAATCAGCCCCAGCATTTT. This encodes CASSRDRIRNQPQHF.